These T cell receptor beta chains were read from a single sample in a study of T cell changes during pregnancy in multiple sclerosis. Clones were sequenced by immunoSEQ multiplex PCR, and TCRdb holds only the in-frame ones, with some missing. The sample has 88,000 or so clones, about 91% seen once. The material sequenced was peripheral blood, taken before pregnancy. These receptors were obtained from a female donor with multiple sclerosis, enrolled in a pregnancy study. CDR3s include the opening cysteine and the closing phenylalanine or tryptophan. D genes are given only for firm matches. The size entry is marked missing in some rows and otherwise reads once, few, many or a size class.

size,J,V,D,DNA,CDR3
few,TRBJ2-5,TRBV7-3,NA,TGTGCCAGCAGCTTGGGGGCCGTGGAGACCCAGTACTTC,CASSLGAVETQYF
NA,TRBJ1-1,TRBV6-1,NA,TGTGCCAGCAGTGAACTCGTGGCAGATGGTGAAGCTTTCTTT,CASSELVADGEAFF
NA,TRBJ1-5,TRBV2,NA,TGTGCCAGCAGTTTCTCCAGGGTTGATCAGCCCCAGCATTTT,CASSFSRVDQPQHF
once,TRBJ2-7,TRBV5-6,TRBD2,TGTGCCAGCAGCTTGGCCGGACTAGCGGGGCGTTCGTCCTACGAGCAGTACTTC,CASSLAGLAGRSSYEQYF
NA,TRBJ1-6,TRBV27,TRBD1,TGTGCCAGCAGTTTATCCCGGACAGGGTTTAATTCACCCCTCCACTTT,CASSLSRTGFNSPLHF
NA,TRBJ2-5,TRBV5-1,NA,TGCGCCAGCAGCGCAAGGGACATCCTCCCCCAAGAGACCCAGTACTTC,CASSARDILPQETQYF
NA,TRBJ2-2,TRBV7-8,NA,TGTGCCAGCAGCTTAAGAACATCGAACACCGGGGAGCTGTTTTTT,CASSLRTSNTGELFF
NA,TRBJ1-4,TRBV6-1,NA,TGTGCCAGCCTCGGACGGGGGGGAAAACTGTTTTTT,CASLGRGGKLFF
once,TRBJ1-2,TRBV7-8,NA,TGTGCCAGCAGCTCCTTGGACACCTGGGGAGGCTACACCTTC,CASSSLDTWGGYTF
NA,TRBJ2-1,TRBV9,TRBD2,TGTGCCAGCAGCGAGAGCGGGGGGGCCTACAATGAGCAGTTCTTC,CASSESGGAYNEQFF
NA,TRBJ1-6,TRBV11-2,NA,TGTGCCAGCAGCTTAGATCCAGGGACATCGAGCTCCTATAATTCACCCCTCCACTTT,CASSLDPGTSSSYNSPLHF
NA,TRBJ1-6,TRBV27,NA,TGTGCCAGCAGTTCCCTCAGCTCCTATAATTCACCCCTCCACTTT,CASSSLSSYNSPLHF
once,TRBJ1-1,TRBV29-1,NA,TGCAGCGTTGAAGAGGGCGCGAACACTGAAGCTTTCTTT,CSVEEGANTEAFF
NA,TRBJ2-7,TRBV11-3,TRBD2,TGTGCCAGCAGCCCCCGGGGGGGCTTGAACGAGCAGTACTTC,CASSPRGGLNEQYF
NA,TRBJ2-3,TRBV13,NA,TGTGCCAGCAGCTTGACGGAGGGTTCAGATACGCAGTATTTT,CASSLTEGSDTQYF
NA,TRBJ2-5,TRBV7-8,NA,TGTGCCAGCAGCTTAGGATTTATGGGGCAGGCCGCCAGAGAGACCCAGTACTTC,CASSLGFMGQAARETQYF
once,TRBJ1-3,TRBV6-1,TRBD1,TGTGCCAGCGGGGACAGGCCTGGAAACACCATATATTTT,CASGDRPGNTIYF
few,TRBJ2-2,TRBV5-6,NA,TGTGCCAGCAGCTACTTGGACACCGGGGAGCTGTTTTTT,CASSYLDTGELFF
NA,TRBJ1-1,TRBV7-2,TRBD1,TGTGCCAGCAGCGCCCGACAGGGCTTCGAAGCTTTCTTT,CASSARQGFEAFF
few,TRBJ2-7,TRBV19,TRBD1,TGTGCCAGTAGTATCGGGACAGGGGGGTACGAGCAGTACTTC,CASSIGTGGYEQYF
NA,TRBJ1-2,TRBV19,TRBD1,TGTGCCAGTACCCGGACAGGGAATGGCTACACCTTC,CASTRTGNGYTF
NA,TRBJ2-2,TRBV5-4,TRBD1,TGTGCCAGCAGCTTGCCACAGGGGGCAACCGGGGAGCTGTTTTTT,CASSLPQGATGELFF
NA,TRBJ1-5,TRBV19,NA,TGTGCCAGTAGTATATCCTCCAGCGGCAATCAGCCCCAGCATTTT,CASSISSSGNQPQHF
NA,TRBJ2-3,TRBV2,TRBD2,TGTGCCAGCAGTGAAGCGCGTGCGGGGGCGGGGGGAGATACGCAGTATTTT,CASSEARAGAGGDTQYF
few,TRBJ1-6,TRBV4-1,TRBD1,TGCGCCAGCAGCCAAGATGGACAGGGGTCAGGCTCCTATAATTCACCCCTCCACTTT,CASSQDGQGSGSYNSPLHF
NA,TRBJ2-2,TRBV19,NA,TGTGCCAGTAGTTCTCAAAAGGGGGCCGGGGAGCTGTTTTTT,CASSSQKGAGELFF
NA,TRBJ2-5,TRBV25-1,TRBD2,TGTGCCAGCAGTGAAGTGGGGGGGGGTACTCTGGAGACCCAGTACTTC,CASSEVGGGTLETQYF
once,TRBJ2-1,TRBV9,NA,TGTGCCAGCAGCGTAGAGGGGCCCCCACGGCATGAGCAGTTCTTC,CASSVEGPPRHEQFF
NA,TRBJ2-7,TRBV5-5,NA,TGTGCCAGCAGTCGCGGGATCGAGCAGTACTTC,CASSRGIEQYF
NA,TRBJ2-1,TRBV9,TRBD2,TGTGCCAGCAGCGTAGGAGCGGGGGGTCGGAATGAGCAGTTCTTC,CASSVGAGGRNEQFF
NA,TRBJ2-7,TRBV27,TRBD2,TGTGCCAGCAGTTTATTAGCGGGGGGCTCCCCCTACGAGCAGTACTTC,CASSLLAGGSPYEQYF
NA,TRBJ1-1,TRBV6-5,TRBD1,TGTGCCAGCAGTTACCTGTACAGGGGGCGCACTGAAGCTTTCTTT,CASSYLYRGRTEAFF
NA,TRBJ1-2,TRBV7-6,NA,TGTGCCTGGGAGTCTCAAGATAACTATGGCTACACCTTC,CAWESQDNYGYTF
NA,TRBJ1-4,TRBV25-1,NA,TGTGCCAGCAGTGAGGGCTGGGGACAAACAACTAATGAAAAACTGTTTTTT,CASSEGWGQTTNEKLFF
NA,TRBJ2-7,TRBV6-1,NA,TGTGCCAGCAGCCTCGTTACATACGAGCAGTACTTC,CASSLVTYEQYF
NA,TRBJ1-1,TRBV5-1,NA,TGCGCCAGCAGCTTTTCGATGCAGGCAGGGACTGAAGCTTTCTTT,CASSFSMQAGTEAFF
NA,TRBJ1-1,TRBV5-5,NA,TGTGCCAGCAGCTTGGCCACTAGGGTGGCTTTCTTT,CASSLATRVAFF
once,TRBJ2-1,TRBV7-2,TRBD1,TGTGCCAGCAGCTTCAACCCGGGACAGATAAAAGAATCCTACAATGAGCAGTTCTTC,CASSFNPGQIKESYNEQFF
few,TRBJ2-3,TRBV9,TRBD2,TGTGCCAGCAGCGTAGGGAGCGGGGGGGGAGGAGATACGCAGTATTTT,CASSVGSGGGGDTQYF
NA,TRBJ2-3,TRBV12-5,NA,TGTGCTAGTGGTCTAACAGGGCGAGATACGCAGTATTTT,CASGLTGRDTQYF
NA,TRBJ2-3,TRBV5-6,TRBD2,TGTGCCAGCAGCTTGGTAACTAGCGGGGGGGTCGATACGCAGTATTTT,CASSLVTSGGVDTQYF
NA,TRBJ1-5,TRBV7-8,TRBD1,TGTGCCAGCAGCTCCGACAGGGGGAATCAGCCCCAGCATTTT,CASSSDRGNQPQHF
NA,TRBJ2-7,TRBV6-5,TRBD1,TGTGCCAGCAGTTACTCCCCGGGACAGCCGACCTACGAGCAGTACTTC,CASSYSPGQPTYEQYF
NA,TRBJ2-2,TRBV11-2,TRBD2,TGTGCCAGCAGCTCCGTAGCGGGGGGTTTCACCGGGGAGCTGTTTTTT,CASSSVAGGFTGELFF
NA,TRBJ1-4,TRBV11-2,NA,TGTGCCAGCAGCTTAGCGGCAGGGCCAGGGGTTTACGAAAAACTGTTTTTT,CASSLAAGPGVYEKLFF
NA,TRBJ2-5,TRBV6-4,TRBD2,TGTGCCAGCAGTGACGCATGGACTAGCGGGGGAGTCCAGACCCAGTACTTC,CASSDAWTSGGVQTQYF
NA,TRBJ1-6,TRBV30,NA,TGTGCCAGGGGGGGGGACTATAATTCACCCCTCCACTTT,CARGGDYNSPLHF
NA,TRBJ2-3,TRBV11-1,TRBD2,TGTGCCAGCAGCTCCTGGACTAGCGGGGGAGATACGCAGTATTTT,CASSSWTSGGDTQYF
NA,TRBJ1-2,TRBV9,NA,TGTGCCAGCAATGCTAGGGGGTTCGACTATGGCTACACCTTC,CASNARGFDYGYTF
NA,TRBJ1-5,TRBV7-3,NA,TGTGCCAGCAGCCGATGGTCAAACAGGGTATATCAGCCCCAGCATTTT,CASSRWSNRVYQPQHF
NA,TRBJ2-2,TRBV6-5,TRBD1,TGTGCCAGCAGTTACCTGGGACAGGTTGGCACCGGGGAGCTGTTTTTT,CASSYLGQVGTGELFF
NA,TRBJ2-3,TRBV20-1,NA,TGCAGTGCTAGATGGCGGGAAACCCAGTATTTT,CSARWRETQYF